This TCR beta chain was sequenced during a study of T-cell memory formation after mild COVID-19. Remarks on this clonotype: Antigen: not known.

TCRdb reanalysed the 5' RACE reads using MiXCR and keeps one entry per CDR3 protein. The table shows more than 80,000 distinct CDR3 sequences, with 9.5% to 15% occurring only once. The germline V gene encodes CDR1 SGHNT and CDR2 YENEEA. Germline trimming cut 5 bases from V and 2 bases from J; bases unmatched to any gene: 7. CDR3 length: 16 residues. General study results and limits: Researchers could not confirm that second-wave clones peaking on day 37 targeted SARS-CoV-2. Memory from before infection featured some responding clones, which suggests cross-reactive memory joined.

The chain carries TRBV11-3 and TRBJ2-1; 9 bases align to TRBD2. The source is an adult woman who had mild COVID-19 (a few samples of this study predate the infection). Cell type and time point are not known. Sequencing was carried out using PBMCs or a T cell subset sorted from them (not recorded which). The CDR3 coding sequence is TGTGCCAGCAGCGCCCGACTAGCGGTGACCTACAATGAGCAGTTCTTC. This codes for CASSARLAVTYNEQFF.